The clone carrying this T cell receptor beta chain was counted a few times. The antigen remains unidentified. Germline V gene data show CDR1 as DFQATT and CDR2 as SNEGSKA (reference sequence). CDR3 size: 15 residues. The V gene lost 3 bases and the J gene lost 2 bases, with 17 bases spanning the gap. The sample comes from a study of T cell repertoires in breast cancer. Background on the study: Tumors, lymph nodes and blood came from breast cancer patients, plus healthy blood. ER+/PR+ status applied to most of the approximately 20 tumors.

Overall study results and limits: Possibly tumor-specific: fewer than 20 TCR pairs in seven or more tumors, rare in control blood. Singleton TCRs were discarded and only part of each tumor was sampled.

The expanded emulsion RT-PCR method captured paired alpha and beta chains from CD8+ T cells. A second nested PCR with blocking oligonucleotides suppressed unpaired genes. Using its own MiXCR run on the emulsion pairing reads, TCRdb lists one record per CDR3 protein. This table has roughly 38,000 distinct CDR3 sequences, 35% to 50% appearing once. The TCR sequence derives from a pool of human donors with breast cancer or a healthy control (not recorded which). The chain uses TRBV20-1 and TRBJ2-7; D might be TRBD1 (5 bases). The sample was CD8+ T cells. This CDR3 is CSASKGGAYAYEQYF. CDR3 in DNA: TGCAGTGCTAGTAAGGGTGGGGCATACGCCTACGAGCAGTACTTC.